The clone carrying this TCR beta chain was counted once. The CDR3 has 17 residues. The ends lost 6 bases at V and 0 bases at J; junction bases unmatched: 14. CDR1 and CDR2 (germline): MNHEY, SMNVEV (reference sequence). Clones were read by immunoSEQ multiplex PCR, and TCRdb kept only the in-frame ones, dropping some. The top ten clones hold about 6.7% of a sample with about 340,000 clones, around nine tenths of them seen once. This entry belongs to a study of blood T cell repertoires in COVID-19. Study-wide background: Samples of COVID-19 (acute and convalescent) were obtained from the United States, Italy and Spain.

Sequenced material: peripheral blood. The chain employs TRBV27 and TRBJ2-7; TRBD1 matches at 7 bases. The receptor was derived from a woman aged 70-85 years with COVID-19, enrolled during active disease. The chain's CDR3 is CASSRYREGGPSYEQYF. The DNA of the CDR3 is TGTGCCAGCAGCCGTTATCGCGAAGGGGGCCCCTCCTACGAGCAGTACTTC.